This is a list of T cell receptor beta chains from one sample in a study of cytotoxic CD8 clonotypes in ibrutinib-treated CLL. Profiling relied on immunoSEQ multiplex PCR, and the TCRdb table lists in-frame clones only, not all of them. The profile shows roughly 150,000 clones, approximately 91% of them singletons. This sample comprised PBMCs, obtained at disease progression, from a patient treated with ibrutinib. The receptors originated from a human donor with chronic lymphocytic leukemia. Both conserved end residues are part of each CDR3. The D gene is left open where the match is weak. Size is stated for part of the rows, as once, few or many counts, or as a class when the clone is expanded.

size	J	V	D	CDR3	DNA
medium-sized	TRBJ1-2	TRBV11-2	NA	CASSLRTLGSGYTF	TGTGCCAGCAGCTTACGGACGCTCGGGAGTGGCTACACCTTC
once	TRBJ2-7	TRBV7-8	TRBD2	CASSLIPGLAGQNEQYF	TGTGCCAGCAGCTTAATTCCTGGACTAGCGGGACAGAACGAGCAGTACTTC
NA	TRBJ1-1	TRBV27	TRBD1	CASNRRGVSGQGFRHTEAFF	TGTGCCAGCAATCGCCGTGGCGTCTCGGGACAGGGTTTTCGTCACACTGAAGCTTTCTTT
NA	TRBJ2-1	TRBV7-2	NA	CASSPGLGHEQFF	TGTGCCAGCAGCCCCGGACTCGGGCATGAGCAGTTCTTC
NA	TRBJ1-2	TRBV6-1	TRBD1	CASRDGGGGNYGYTF	TGTGCCAGCAGAGACGGAGGGGGCGGAAACTATGGCTACACCTTC
NA	TRBJ1-1	TRBV27	TRBD1	CASSRLGQGGSSAFF	TGTGCCAGCAGTAGGCTCGGACAGGGGGGAAGCTCAGCTTTCTTT
NA	TRBJ1-1	TRBV7-9	NA	CASGAGVNTEAFF	TGTGCCAGCGGGGCAGGGGTGAACACTGAAGCTTTCTTT
NA	TRBJ2-3	TRBV5-1	TRBD1	CASRRDSRTDTQYF	TGCGCCAGCCGCCGGGACAGTCGCACAGATACGCAGTATTTT
NA	TRBJ1-2	TRBV18	NA	CASSPRTDYGYTF	TGTGCCAGCTCACCTCGGACAGACTATGGCTACACCTTC
NA	TRBJ2-6	TRBV27	NA	CASRRDPLGANVLTF	TGTGCCAGCAGACGAGATCCCCTTGGGGCCAACGTCCTGACTTTC
NA	TRBJ2-3	TRBV19	NA	CASRPEGLRDRVDTQYF	TGTGCCAGTAGGCCTGAGGGGCTGCGGGACAGAGTAGATACGCAGTATTTT
NA	TRBJ1-1	TRBV28	NA	CASSWGVTEAFF	TGTGCCAGCAGCTGGGGGGTAACTGAAGCTTTCTTT
NA	TRBJ1-2	TRBV10-3	NA	CAISESERGNYGYTF	TGTGCCATCAGTGAGTCAGAGAGGGGAAACTATGGCTACACCTTC
NA	TRBJ2-7	TRBV7-2	NA	CASSSRTIKDEQYF	TGTGCCAGCAGCTCCCGGACGATTAAGGACGAGCAGTACTTC
NA	TRBJ1-1	TRBV15	TRBD1	CATSRGQGNTEAFF	TGTGCCACCAGCAGGGGACAGGGTAACACTGAAGCTTTCTTT
NA	TRBJ1-5	TRBV19	TRBD1	CASSMGQGGNQPQHF	TGTGCCAGTAGTATGGGACAGGGAGGGAATCAGCCCCAGCATTTT
NA	TRBJ1-4	TRBV5-8	NA	CASSLTGAPREKLFF	TGTGCCAGCAGCTTGACGGGGGCGCCCCGGGAAAAACTGTTTTTT
NA	TRBJ1-3	TRBV5-1	NA	CASSLGWEISGNTIYF	TGCGCCAGCAGCTTAGGTTGGGAGATCTCTGGAAACACCATATATTTT
NA	TRBJ2-1	TRBV19	TRBD1	CASSSGNKQGALTSYNEQFF	TGTGCCAGTAGTAGCGGAAACAAACAGGGGGCCTTAACCTCCTACAATGAGCAGTTCTTC
NA	TRBJ2-5	TRBV18	TRBD2	CASSNRGGRQETQYF	TGTGCCAGCTCTAACCGGGGGGGCCGCCAAGAGACCCAGTACTTC
NA	TRBJ2-1	TRBV7-8	NA	CASSPVAAVYNEQFF	TGTGCCAGCAGTCCAGTCGCGGCGGTGTACAATGAGCAGTTCTTC
few	TRBJ2-7	TRBV19	NA	CASSTVNEQYF	TGTGCCAGTAGTACTGTCAACGAGCAGTACTTC
NA	TRBJ1-1	TRBV15	TRBD1	CATSADGQGTMNTEAFF	TGTGCCACCAGCGCCGACGGACAGGGGACCATGAACACTGAAGCTTTCTTT
NA	TRBJ2-7	TRBV10-3	TRBD2	CAISESNAGGTGKQYF	TGTGCCATCAGTGAGTCGAATGCGGGAGGGACGGGCAAGCAGTACTTC
NA	TRBJ2-2	TRBV18	NA	CASSPSGIGELFF	TGTGCCAGCTCACCGTCCGGGATCGGGGAGCTGTTTTTT
NA	TRBJ2-7	TRBV28	NA	CASSLIYEQYF	TGTGCCAGCAGTCTGATCTACGAGCAGTACTTC
NA	TRBJ1-3	TRBV9	NA	CASSVDQGNTIYF	TGTGCCAGCAGCGTAGACCAGGGAAACACCATATATTTT
once	TRBJ2-7	TRBV7-2	NA	CASSFDPGLYEQYF	TGTGCCAGCAGCTTTGATCCGGGGCTCTACGAGCAGTACTTC
once	TRBJ2-7	TRBV10-1	TRBD1	CASSETGTGFYEQYF	TGCGCCAGCAGTGAAACTGGGACAGGGTTCTACGAGCAGTACTTC
NA	TRBJ2-5	TRBV5-1	TRBD2	CASSLIGLAGEETQYF	TGCGCCAGCAGCTTAATCGGACTAGCGGGGGAAGAGACCCAGTACTTC
NA	TRBJ1-3	TRBV5-6	NA	CASSFWGGSGNTIYF	TGTGCCAGCAGCTTTTGGGGGGGCTCTGGAAACACCATATATTTT
NA	TRBJ2-7	TRBV6-1	NA	CASSEPTGSLNEQYF	TGTGCCAGCAGTGAGCCTACAGGGTCTTTAAACGAGCAGTACTTC
NA	TRBJ1-3	TRBV5-6	NA	CASSLRKSYSSGNTIYF	TGTGCCAGCAGCTTGAGAAAGTCTTACTCCTCTGGAAACACCATATATTTT
NA	TRBJ1-5	TRBV5-5	NA	CASSFPWENQPQHF	TGTGCCAGCAGCTTCCCCTGGGAGAATCAGCCCCAGCATTTT
NA	TRBJ1-5	TRBV19	NA	CASSINPRSGSEVPLYQPQHF	TGTGCCAGTAGTATTAATCCTCGTTCTGGGTCTGAGGTCCCCCTGTATCAGCCCCAGCATTTT
NA	TRBJ2-7	TRBV19	TRBD2	CASSKAGTSGSVSSYEQYF	TGTGCCAGTAGTAAAGCCGGGACTAGCGGTTCTGTTAGCTCCTACGAGCAGTACTTC
NA	TRBJ1-5	TRBV6-1	NA	CASTRGDGNQPQHF	TGTGCCAGCACCCGAGGGGATGGCAATCAGCCCCAGCATTTT
few	TRBJ2-1	TRBV5-5	TRBD2	CASSSPWEGRNEQFF	TGTGCCAGCAGCTCCCCCTGGGAGGGACGCAATGAGCAGTTCTTC
NA	TRBJ1-4	TRBV19	NA	CASSIRQDPGEKLFF	TGTGCCAGTAGTATTCGACAGGACCCGGGAGAAAAACTGTTTTTT
once	TRBJ1-4	TRBV4-1	TRBD1	CASSQAGGRVEKLFF	TGCGCCAGCAGCCAGGCAGGGGGGCGTGTTGAAAAACTGTTTTTT
NA	TRBJ1-1	TRBV5-4	NA	CASVSNTEAFF	TGTGCCAGCGTTTCGAACACTGAAGCTTTCTTT
few	TRBJ1-5	TRBV7-3	NA	CASSPPNQPQHF	TGTGCCAGCAGCCCCCCGAATCAGCCCCAGCATTTT
NA	TRBJ2-2	TRBV19	NA	CASSIGITGELFF	TGTGCCAGTAGTATTGGGATAACCGGGGAGCTGTTTTTT
NA	TRBJ2-5	TRBV9	NA	CASSATQTQGTQYF	TGTGCCAGCAGTGCTACCCAGACCCAGGGGACCCAGTACTTC
NA	TRBJ1-5	TRBV19	NA	CASRAERQGKQPQHF	TGTGCCAGTAGGGCCGAACGCCAGGGGAAGCAGCCCCAGCATTTT
NA	TRBJ1-3	TRBV5-1	TRBD1	CASSLEWIGQGLSGNTIYF	TGCGCCAGCAGCTTGGAGTGGATCGGACAGGGCCTATCTGGAAACACCATATATTTT
few	TRBJ2-7	TRBV4-3	TRBD1	CASSQDWDRGRYEQYF	TGCGCCAGCAGCCAAGATTGGGACAGGGGGAGGTACGAGCAGTACTTC
NA	TRBJ2-7	TRBV19	NA	CASSRPGRSSYEQYF	TGTGCCAGTTCCCGACCTGGACGGAGCTCCTACGAGCAGTACTTC
few	TRBJ2-7	TRBV7-2	TRBD1	CASSSTGPYEQYF	TGTGCCAGCAGCTCGACAGGGCCCTACGAGCAGTACTTC
NA	TRBJ1-2	TRBV6-1	NA	CASSEAAPNYGYTF	TGTGCCAGCAGTGAAGCGGCACCCAACTATGGCTACACCTTC
few	TRBJ2-7	TRBV7-9	NA	CASSLPMAEQYF	TGTGCCAGCAGCCTCCCAATGGCCGAGCAGTACTTC
NA	TRBJ2-5	TRBV6-6	NA	CASSYMEIQETQYF	TGTGCCAGCAGTTACATGGAGATCCAAGAGACCCAGTACTTC
NA	TRBJ2-7	TRBV7-9	TRBD2	CASSLATSGPDYEQYF	TGTGCCAGCAGCTTAGCCACTAGCGGGCCAGACTACGAGCAGTACTTC
NA	TRBJ2-1	TRBV28	TRBD1	CASRNDRVVYNEQFF	TGTGCCAGCAGAAACGACAGGGTCGTCTACAATGAGCAGTTCTTC